This is a list of T cell receptor beta chains from one sample in a study of a mutant IDH1 vaccine in newly diagnosed glioma. Assay: immunoSEQ multiplex PCR; the TCRdb copy retains only in-frame clones and omits some. The data hold 25,000 to 35,000 clones, with 70% to 90% observed a single time. Their cognate antigens are unknown. The sample consisted of PBMCs, taken from a glioma patient whose treatment included an IDH1 peptide vaccine. Receptor source: a man aged 35 to 55 with glioma. CDR3s include the opening cysteine and the closing phenylalanine or tryptophan. The order of the fields is D gene, V gene, J gene, CDR3 length, clone size, CDR3 protein, CDR3 DNA. D genes are given only for firm matches. The listing skips clone size in some rows; elsewhere it reads once, few, many or a size class.

>-|TRBV2|TRBJ1-5|14|-
CASSEDRASQPQHF
TGTGCCAGCAGTGAAGACAGGGCGAGTCAGCCCCAGCATTTT
>TRBD2|TRBV6-1|TRBJ2-7|15|-
CASTGGTSGSGEQYF
TGTGCCAGCACTGGAGGGACTAGCGGGAGTGGCGAGCAGTACTTC
>-|TRBV6-1|TRBJ1-2|11|-
CASSEQGYYTF
TGTGCCAGCAGTGAACAGGGTTACTACACCTTC
>-|TRBV7-2|TRBJ2-3|15|-
CASSLQVGSSDTQYF
TGTGCCAGCAGCTTACAGGTCGGGAGCTCAGATACGCAGTATTTT
>-|TRBV7-8|TRBJ1-5|15|-
CASSPGGHSNQPQHF
TGTGCCAGCAGCCCTGGGGGACATAGCAATCAGCCCCAGCATTTT
>-|TRBV28|TRBJ1-6|16|-
CASRGGTDLPNSPLHF
TGTGCCAGCAGGGGGGGGACGGACCTACCCAATTCACCCCTCCACTTT
>-|TRBV18|TRBJ2-7|15|-
CASSPPRGGGYEQYF
TGTGCCAGCTCACCACCGCGAGGGGGTGGATACGAGCAGTACTTC
>TRBD2|TRBV4-1|TRBJ2-5|15|-
CASSLGTSFQETQYF
TGCGCCAGCAGCCTTGGGACTAGCTTCCAAGAGACCCAGTACTTC
>TRBD1|TRBV7-9|TRBJ2-4|15|-
CASSLPGQGGNIQYF
TGTGCCAGCAGCCTGCCGGGACAGGGGGGGAACATTCAGTACTTC
>-|TRBV19|TRBJ2-7|17|-
CASSIDAGRPSSYEQYF
TGTGCCAGTAGTATAGATGCCGGCAGGCCGAGCTCCTACGAGCAGTACTTC
>TRBD2|TRBV5-6|TRBJ2-7|18|-
CASSLLTSGSQPFYEQYF
TGTGCCAGCAGCCTTCTGACTAGCGGGAGCCAGCCCTTCTACGAGCAGTACTTC
>TRBD2|TRBV5-6|TRBJ2-7|13|-
CASRRLAGNEQYF
TGTGCCAGCAGGAGGCTAGCGGGAAACGAGCAGTACTTC
>-|TRBV10-3|TRBJ1-2|11|-
CAISEKGVDTF
TGTGCCATCAGTGAGAAGGGGGTCGACACCTTC
>TRBD1|TRBV27|TRBJ1-5|14|once
CASSLWTGRQPQHF
TGTGCCAGCAGTTTATGGACAGGGAGACAGCCCCAGCATTTT
>-|TRBV25-1|TRBJ1-5|14|-
CASSVWRENQPQHF
TGTGCCAGCAGTGTATGGCGGGAGAATCAGCCCCAGCATTTT
>-|TRBV5-1|TRBJ2-2|17|-
CASSLRTGLLDTGELFF
TGCGCCAGCAGCTTGCGTACAGGCCTATTGGACACCGGGGAGCTGTTTTTT
>-|TRBV18|TRBJ1-1|14|-
CASSPKGDGTEAFF
TGTGCCAGCTCACCGAAGGGAGATGGCACTGAAGCTTTCTTT
>-|TRBV5-6|TRBJ2-1|14|few
CASSIGGVYNEQFF
TGTGCCAGCAGCATTGGAGGTGTCTACAATGAGCAGTTCTTC
>-|TRBV27|TRBJ1-1|17|-
CASSFAGAGAPGTEAFF
TGTGCCAGCAGTTTCGCCGGGGCAGGGGCCCCCGGCACTGAAGCTTTCTTT
>-|TRBV6-5|TRBJ1-6|16|-
CASSWKQAFSNSPLHF
TGTGCCAGCAGTTGGAAACAGGCGTTTTCTAATTCACCCCTCCACTTT
>-|TRBV7-2|TRBJ2-5|16|-
CASSRQGGGLGETQYF
TGTGCCAGCAGCCGGCAGGGCGGCGGGCTTGGGGAGACCCAGTACTTC
>-|TRBV10-2|TRBJ2-3|15|-
CASSEAGGSTDTQYF
TGCGCCAGCAGTGAGGCGGGCGGCAGCACAGATACGCAGTATTTT
>TRBD1|TRBV25-1|TRBJ2-1|16|-
CASSATGGWSYNEQFF
TGTGCCAGCAGTGCGACAGGGGGTTGGTCCTACAATGAGCAGTTCTTC
>-|TRBV19|TRBJ2-7|13|few
CASSRTAAGEQYF
TGTGCCAGTAGTCGGACAGCGGCCGGCGAGCAGTACTTC
>-|TRBV5-5|TRBJ1-1|14|-
CAGQPFEGPSEAFF
TGTGCCGGACAACCCTTCGAGGGGCCCAGTGAAGCTTTCTTT
>-|TRBV30|TRBJ2-1|14|-
CAWARQSQYNEQFF
TGTGCCTGGGCACGGCAGAGCCAATACAATGAGCAGTTCTTC
>TRBD2|TRBV5-1|TRBJ2-1|16|-
CASSFLSTSANNEQFF
TGCGCCAGCAGCTTTCTCTCGACTAGCGCAAACAATGAGCAGTTCTTC
>-|TRBV6-5|TRBJ1-3|15|-
CASSYEQVPGNTIYF
TGTGCCAGCAGCTACGAACAGGTTCCTGGAAACACCATATATTTT
>-|TRBV28|TRBJ1-2|14|-
CASSLKVSNYGYTF
TGTGCCAGCAGTTTAAAAGTCAGTAACTATGGCTACACCTTC
>-|TRBV6-1|TRBJ2-4|16|-
CASSELGGLAKNIQYF
TGTGCCAGCAGTGAATTGGGCGGTCTAGCCAAAAACATTCAGTACTTC
>-|TRBV5-6|TRBJ2-1|13|few
CASSLTRAREQFF
TGTGCCAGCAGCTTGACCCGGGCGCGTGAGCAGTTCTTC
>TRBD1|TRBV5-6|TRBJ1-3|16|-
CASSFVTGAPGNTIYF
TGTGCCAGCAGCTTCGTTACAGGGGCGCCCGGAAACACCATATATTTT
>-|TRBV10-3|TRBJ1-1|13|-
CAISVPGSTEAFF
TGTGCCATCAGTGTCCCAGGGAGCACTGAAGCTTTCTTT
>TRBD1|TRBV29-1|TRBJ1-1|12|-
CSADRGGTEAFF
TGCAGCGCGGACAGGGGAGGGACTGAAGCTTTCTTT
>-|TRBV19|TRBJ2-7|14|-
CASSVGVSGYEQYF
TGTGCCAGTAGTGTCGGGGTCTCCGGCTACGAGCAGTACTTC
>-|TRBV14|TRBJ1-3|16|-
CASSQDPAYSGNTIYF
TGTGCCAGCAGCCAAGATCCTGCTTACTCTGGAAACACCATATATTTT
>TRBD1|TRBV15|TRBJ1-4|14|-
CATSPGTGYEKLFF
TGTGCCACCAGCCCCGGGACAGGGTACGAAAAACTGTTTTTT
>-|TRBV27|TRBJ2-1|14|-
CASRTTPLTSAQFF
TGTGCCAGCAGAACAACCCCTCTGACTAGTGCGCAGTTCTTC
>-|TRBV9|TRBJ2-5|14|once
CASSDLEGWETQYF
TGTGCCAGCAGCGACCTGGAGGGCTGGGAGACCCAGTACTTC
>-|TRBV11-3|TRBJ2-1|15|-
CASSLAGVSYNEQFF
TGTGCCAGCAGCTTAGCGGGGGTCTCCTACAATGAGCAGTTCTTC
>TRBD1|TRBV5-1|TRBJ1-1|14|-
CASSLGGQGTEAFF
TGCGCCAGCAGCTTGGGGGGACAGGGAACTGAAGCTTTCTTT
>-|TRBV2|TRBJ1-1|13|-
CASRWGTNTEAFF
TGTGCCAGCCGGTGGGGAACGAACACTGAAGCTTTCTTT
>-|TRBV1|TRBJ2-3|14|-
CTSSQEFRGDTQYF
TGCACCAGCAGCCAAGAGTTCCGGGGAGATACGCAGTATTTT
>-|TRBV11-3|TRBJ2-2|13|-
CASSSLRTGELFF
TGTGCCAGCAGCTCCCTCCGAACCGGGGAGCTGTTTTTT
>TRBD1|TRBV9|TRBJ2-5|16|-
CASSAQYTGGGETQYF
TGTGCCAGCAGCGCTCAATATACAGGGGGCGGAGAGACCCAGTACTTC
>-|TRBV1|TRBJ2-1|17|-
CTSSRHPRTTHCNEQFF
TGCACCAGCAGCCGCCATCCGCGGACTACCCACTGCAATGAGCAGTTCTTC
>-|TRBV30|TRBJ2-5|12|-
CAWSVGGETQYF
TGTGCCTGGAGTGTCGGGGGAGAGACCCAGTACTTC
>-|TRBV25-1|TRBJ1-4|13|-
CASTAWGAEKLFF
TGTGCCAGCACCGCCTGGGGGGCCGAAAAACTGTTTTTT
>-|TRBV5-1|TRBJ2-2|15|-
CASSLADGYTGELFF
TGCGCCAGCAGCTTGGCCGACGGGTACACCGGGGAGCTGTTTTTT
>TRBD2|TRBV4-2|TRBJ2-2|15|few
CASSQGRGEPGELFF
TGTGCCAGCAGCCAAGGGCGGGGGGAACCCGGGGAGCTGTTTTTT
>-|TRBV5-4|TRBJ1-2|16|-
CASSLAGGVGGYGYTF
TGTGCCAGCAGCTTGGCCGGAGGGGTCGGAGGCTATGGCTACACCTTC
>-|TRBV4-2|TRBJ1-2|15|-
CASSQELGGRPGYTF
TGTGCCAGCAGCCAAGAACTAGGAGGGCGGCCAGGCTACACCTTC